This T cell receptor beta chain was identified in a study of OX40 agonist ivuxolimab in advanced cancers. Study context: Patients were treated with ivuxolimab, an agonistic anti-OX40 (CD134) antibody. Patient treatment consisted of intravenous ivuxolimab administration every 2 weeks at 0.01 to 10 mg/kg.

Study-level results: At 0.1 to 3.0 mg/kg, clonal expansion of CD4+ and CD8+ blood T cells had occurred by week 6.

Here immunoSEQ multiplex PCR was the method, and the copy in TCRdb shows in-frame clones only, minus some. The sample yields approximately 94,000 clones, approximately 90% seen once. CDR3 length: 13 amino acids. Germline loops: CDR1 SSHAT, CDR2 FNYEAQ (reference sequence). For this clone: Its antigen remains unknown. At one end, the junction sequence differs from germline, possibly due to a read error.

This TCR was recovered from an adult with an advanced solid tumor such as melanoma, head and neck, liver or kidney cancer. This rearrangement joins TRBV7-7 to TRBJ2-2; D is ambiguous. The sample was CD4+ or CD8+ T cells sorted from blood, taken in a trial of the OX40 agonist ivuxolimab. The CDR3, as DNA: TGTGCTAGCAGCTTAGAAGGAAACGGGGAGCTGTTTTTT. Amino acid sequence: CASSLEGNGELFF.